This T cell receptor beta chain came from a study of T-cell reconstitution after alpha-beta-depleted transplantation in children. A library of TCRbeta sequences, prepared with unique molecular identifiers, was generated. TCRdb analysed the PCR reads with MiXCR anew, one entry per CDR3 protein. The table lists 150,000 to 200,000 distinct CDR3 sequences, about 6.8% of them singletons, with around 2.7% in the top ten. Looked up from germline, CDR1 is LGHNT and CDR2 is FRNRAP. The CDR3 spans 13 residues. With 1 base removed from V and 7 bases from J, the gap between germline ends came to 11 bases. V usage is TRBV12-5 and J usage is TRBJ2-7; TRBD2 is a possible D gene (6 bases). The TCR was taken from a human donor who donated a stem cell graft to a child with Wiskott-Aldrich syndrome. Source: PBMCs from the stem cell graft donor, taken from the stem cell graft. CDR3 sequence (DNA): TGTGCTAGTGGTTTGGCCGGGACTCAAGAGCAGTACTTC. It is translated as CASGLAGTQEQYF.